This TCR beta chain was captured in a study of blood T cell repertoires in COVID-19 (dated by TCRdb to 2018 to 2020). As for the study more broadly: Samples from collaborators originated in the United States, Italy and Spain and spanned both the acute and convalescent phases of COVID-19. Where available, HLA class I and class II types were obtained from metadata supplied by the sample provider rather than from assay-based typing. Sample metadata almost always included a de-identified subject ID, COVID-19 status, age in years and sex. The samples were drawn from the first 160 participants of the ongoing ImmuneRACE study and from under 1,500 subjects provided by 6 global collaborators. A freely available public database, intended as a resource for researchers studying the immune response to SARS-CoV-2, is where the repertoires were released. The material from the prospective study consisted of cDNA or gDNA derived from T cells, B-cell-depleted T cells, or PBMCs. Subjects who had been exposed to COVID-19, were actively infected with it, or had recovered from it provided the deeply sampled blood TCRbeta repertoires that made up the dataset.

TCRbeta CDR3 regions were amplified from genomic DNA by means of the immunoSEQ Assay, a bias-controlled multiplex PCR. In the original analysis: Within the assay, amplification of reference gene primers was used to estimate how many nucleated cells each sample contained. To quantify the absolute abundance of each unique TCRbeta CDR3 rearrangement, sequence reads were collapsed and filtered. Productive Simpson clonality was computed per sample as the square root of Simpson's diversity index over productive rearrangements. This is the immuneACCESS table as TCRdb keeps it, with only in-frame sequences that have V and J called. A part of the clones is gone; compared with another copy, unresolved V genes explain less than half, and the rest is unexplained. From that table come the V and J calls and clone size; the DNA was used to work out D and trimming. The sample has about 70,000 clones on record, approximately 89% of them singletons. The ten largest clones add up to approximately 4.8% of the sample.

Collaborating institutions collected whole blood in K2EDTA tubes following their own protocols. For TCRbeta analysis, collaborators shipped samples as frozen whole blood, isolated PBMCs, or DNA extracted from either of those sample types. What the authors observed across the whole study: How much clinical and demographic metadata was included differed by source and by participant, and the metadata was provided uncurated.

CDR1 SGHTA and CDR2 FQGNSA are derived from the germline V gene. V loses 1 base of germline sequence and J loses 5 bases, and the interval between the two ends is 12 bases. Reading from cysteine to phenylalanine, the CDR3 counts 14 amino acids. Only CDR3 DNA remains: 42 bases, in frame from the first base. On this clone itself: Its antigen is unknown. The sample holds no much larger clone one base away, and base qualities are not on file.

This chain joins TRBV7-2 to TRBJ2-7; no D gene is confidently identified. The sample consisted of peripheral blood. The source of this sequence is an elderly man with acute or convalescent COVID-19. The base sequence is TGTGCCAGCAGCTTAGGGTTTACTTCCGACGAGCAGTACTTC. Its coded protein is CASSLGFTSDEQYF.